This TCR beta chain was found in a study of neurological immune-mediated disorders. TCRdb recomputed calls from the 5' RACE reads with MiXCR, one row per CDR3 protein. The sample carries roughly 74,000 distinct CDR3 sequences, 5.2% recorded once. This clonotype was counted many times. This CDR3 has 15 residues. The germline V and J ends were trimmed by 6 bases and 3 bases, with 17 bases remaining between them. This chain uses TRBV12-3 or TRBV12-4 with TRBJ1-1; D unclear. The sequence came from a young man with multiple sclerosis. Sequenced input: PBMCs. The CDR3 DNA sequence: TGTGCCAGCAGCGATCAGCCCTTTGGGGACACTGAAGCTTTCTTT. Protein: CASSDQPFGDTEAFF.